This T cell receptor (beta chain) is drawn from a study of cytomegalovirus exposure and HLA in healthy donors. This CDR3 region has 13 residues. Germline CDR1 is SGHRS and CDR2 is YFSETQ. The V and J ends lost 4 bases and 4 bases respectively, with 11 bases between them. This clone was counted a few times. Method: immunoSEQ multiplex PCR; TCRdb's copy keeps in-frame clones and lacks some. The table lists 150,000 to 180,000 clones, 86% of them singletons. The donors were in the 120-subject validation cohort, distinct from the approximately 610-subject first cohort. Sequencing used PBMCs. The chain carries TRBV5-1 and TRBJ1-2; tentative D call: TRBD1 (6 bases). The TCR sequence derives from a human donor in good health. The CDR3 coding sequence is TGCGCCAGCAGCGTCGGACAGCTCTATGGCTACACCTTC. This codes for CASSVGQLYGYTF.